The sequence of this T cell receptor (beta chain) was determined in a study of cytomegalovirus exposure and HLA in healthy donors. Study in general: Unique TCRs from HLA-typed donors, some 85 million of them, were held in an early data release.

The ends lost 3 bases at V and 7 bases at J; junction bases unmatched: 9. The length of the CDR3 is 15 residues. Germline-derived CDR1 and CDR2 are LNHNV and YYDKDF (reference sequence). A word on this clone: What it recognizes is unknown.

60 Vbeta and 13 Jbeta primers were used in PCR. Generated by immunoSEQ multiplex PCR, the TCRdb table keeps only in-frame clones and is missing some. The sample lists 130,000 to 150,000 clones; just under 70% were seen once. The study, taken as a whole, reports: Prior analysis indicated that the majority of TCR beta V segments exhibited productivity approximately 87% or approximately 30% of the time.

The sample comprised PBMCs. The origin of this receptor is a man between 60 and 75 years old in good health and CMV-seronegative. The chain employs TRBV15 and TRBJ2-5; 9 bases align to TRBD2. CDR3 region: CATSSRRLAEGTQYF. The CDR3 bases are TGTGCCACCAGCAGCAGACGACTAGCGGAGGGGACCCAGTACTTC.